Included here is one T cell receptor beta chain sequence, with context. Its target is unknown. The source of the sample is a study of cytomegalovirus exposure and HLA in healthy donors. The PCR contained 60 Vbeta and 13 Jbeta primers. This table comes from immunoSEQ multiplex PCR, and its TCRdb copy is limited to in-frame clones, with some not included. The sample includes roughly 100,000 clones. V trimming: 2 bases; J trimming: 2 bases; junction bases outside the gene matches: 4. Germline V gives CDR1 SGHTS, CDR2 YDEGEE. CDR3 length: 15 residues. Study outcomes and limitations: Exclusion applied to some V segments, including TRBV6-2 and TRBV6-3, as they were indistinguishable. It emerged from a later analysis that several of the most significant clusters appeared to be linked to common viral pathogens. Some public TCRs appeared in many individuals, while most sequences were rare.

V is TRBV5-8 and J is TRBJ2-3; 8 bases map to TRBD1. The sequenced sample consisted of PBMCs. The source of this sequence is a woman aged 30 to 39 in good health and CMV-seronegative. The CDR3: CASSFGQGDTDTQYF. CDR3 in DNA: TGTGCCAGCAGCTTCGGACAGGGTGACACAGATACGCAGTATTTT.